Each of the 32 T cell receptor beta chains below was sequenced from the same sample in a study of a mutant IDH1 vaccine in newly diagnosed glioma. The antigens of these receptors remain unknown. Time point defined: week 47, end of study. Each dose of the vaccine consisted of 300 ug of mutant IDH1 20-mer peptide, with topical imiquimod. The protocol was immunoSEQ multiplex PCR, while the TCRdb copy is restricted to in-frame clones and leaves out a portion. The sample carries some 87,000 clones, 81% recorded once. Sequenced material: PBMCs, taken from a glioma patient whose treatment included an IDH1 peptide vaccine. The receptors here all came from a man aged 40-49 years with glioma.

This chain uses TRBV6-5 with TRBJ1-6, with 7 bases that match TRBD1. V trimming: 4 bases; J trimming: 8 bases; junction bases outside the gene matches: 8. Germline V gene data show CDR1 as MNHEY and CDR2 as SVGAGI. The CDR3 is 15 residues long. The CDR3 reads CASSFVNRGYSPLHF. In DNA, the CDR3 is TGTGCCAGCAGTTTTGTCAACAGGGGCTATTCACCCCTCCACTTT.

V usage is TRBV7-6 and J usage is TRBJ2-2; the D gene is possibly TRBD1 (6 bases). Germline V gene data show CDR1 as SGHVS and CDR2 as FNYEAQ. The CDR3 extends over 13 amino acids. V shed 5 bases and J shed 5 bases, with 9 bases lying between them. CDR3 region: CASSQQGTGELFF. CDR3 DNA sequence: TGTGCCAGCAGCCAACAGGGTACCGGGGAGCTGTTTTTT.

The chain links TRBV2 to TRBJ1-2; no reliable D call. V dropped 8 bases and J dropped 3 bases, with 16 bases sitting between them. The CDR3 has 14 amino acids. Germline-derived CDR1 and CDR2 are SNHLY and FYNNEI. The DNA for the CDR3 is TGTGCCAGCGAGGACGGCCGAGAGGACTATGGCTACACCTTC. Translating it yields CASEDGREDYGYTF.

Notes on this clone: One end of the junction is discordant with germline, which a read error may explain. The chain combines TRBV11-2 with TRBJ2-5; tentatively, D is TRBD1 or TRBD2 (7 bases each). CDR3 length: 14 residues. Germline CDR1 is SGHAT and CDR2 is FQNNGV. Here the CDR3 reads CASSLEQGGETQYF. The CDR3 bases are TGTGCCAGCAGCCTAGAGCAGGGGGGGGAGACCCAGTACTTC. The variable domain in full, completed from reference TRBV11-2 and TRBJ2-5, reads EAGVAQSPRYKIIEKRQSVAFWCNPISGHATLYWYQQILGQGPKLLIQFQNNGVVDDSQLPKDRFSAERLKGVDSTLKIQPAKLEDSAVYLCASSLEQGGETQYFGPGTRLLVL.

The chain carries TRBV2 and TRBJ2-1; 7 positions agree with TRBD1. This CDR3 is 14 amino acids long. V shed 6 bases, J shed 3 bases, and the junction held 5 bases outside the gene matches. CDR1 SNHLY and CDR2 FYNNEI come from the germline V gene. The CDR3 protein is CASRPGTDYNEQFF. The CDR3 DNA reads TGTGCCAGCAGACCTGGGACAGACTACAATGAGCAGTTCTTC. Combining the CDR3 with reference TRBV2 and TRBJ2-1 gives the whole variable domain EPEVTQTPSHQVTQMGQEVILRCVPISNHLYFYWYRQILGQKVEFLVSFYNNEISEKSEIFDDQFSVERPDGSNFTLKIRSTKLEDSAMYFCASRPGTDYNEQFFGPGTRLTVL.

V gene TRBV7-2 combines with J gene TRBJ2-7, with D possibly TRBD2 on 5 matching bases. The ends were cut back, 5 bases at V and 7 bases at J, with 12 bases in the middle. CDR1 and CDR2 from the germline V gene are SGHTA and FQGNSA. There are 12 residues in the CDR3. CDR3 coding DNA: TGTGCCAGCAGCCTCCCGGGGTTAGAGCAGTACTTC. Translation gives CASSLPGLEQYF.

In this sample, this clone turned up many times. This chain uses TRBV11-2 with TRBJ2-2; D may be TRBD1 (6 bases). Germline values: CDR1 SGHAT, CDR2 FQNNGV. CDR3 size: 15 residues. Trimming cost V 4 bases and J 0 bases, with 9 bases left between them. CDR3: CASSWDMSNTGELFF. The DNA for the CDR3 is TGTGCCAGCAGCTGGGACATGTCGAACACCGGGGAGCTGTTTTTT.

This rearrangement joins TRBV5-1 to TRBJ2-1, with TRBD2 matching over 7 bases. This CDR3 spans 16 amino acids. CDR1 and CDR2 (germline): SGHRS, YFSETQ. V lost 4 bases and J lost 2; bases outside the gene matches: 9. CDR3 nucleotides: TGCGCCAGCAGCCTGATACCTAGCGGCACCTACAATGAGCAGTTCTTC. Translation gives CASSLIPSGTYNEQFF.

Here the CDR3 reads CASFAGGLRDTQYF. CDR3 DNA sequence: TGTGCCAGCTTCGCGGGGGGGCTAAGGGATACGCAGTATTTT. V usage is TRBV28 and J usage is TRBJ2-3, with TRBD2 matching over 9 bases. This CDR3 has 14 residues. CDR1 is MDHEN, CDR2 SYDVKM, per germline. J gave up 6 bases and V 8 bases, and 9 bases lay outside the gene matches.

The V gene is TRBV7-2, the J gene TRBJ1-1; tentative D call: TRBD1 (6 bases). The germline V gene has CDR1 SGHTA and CDR2 FQGNSA. This CDR3 spans 15 amino acids. The germline V and J ends were trimmed by 1 base and 2 bases, with 11 bases remaining between them. The CDR3 sequence: CASSLGGTPNTEAFF. In DNA, the CDR3 is TGTGCCAGCAGCTTAGGGGGGACACCCAACACTGAAGCTTTCTTT.

The CDR3: CASSSLLRGGSEETQYF. Written as DNA, the CDR3 is TGTGCCAGCAGTTCCCTCCTGCGGGGGGGTAGTGAAGAGACCCAGTACTTC. The genes are TRBV2 and TRBJ2-5; 9 nucleotides align to TRBD2. The CDR3 is 17 residues long. Unmatched junction bases numbered 13, after V lost 5 bases and J lost 3 bases. Germline assignment: CDR1 SNHLY and CDR2 FYNNEI. The full variable domain, with the rest looked up from reference TRBV2 and TRBJ2-5, is EPEVTQTPSHQVTQMGQEVILRCVPISNHLYFYWYRQILGQKVEFLVSFYNNEISEKSEIFDDQFSVERPDGSNFTLKIRSTKLEDSAMYFCASSSLLRGGSEETQYFGPGTRLLVL.

V usage is TRBV10-3 and J usage is TRBJ1-3; D uncertain. This CDR3 spans 12 amino acids. Germline values: CDR1 ENHRY, CDR2 SYGVKD. V dropped 0 bases and J dropped 8 bases, with 5 bases sitting between them. The CDR3: CAISESVDTIYF. CDR3 DNA sequence: TGTGCCATCAGTGAGTCTGTGGACACCATATATTTT.

This clone was seen a single time. This rearrangement joins TRBV2 to TRBJ1-4; 7 bases fit TRBD1. V lost 1 base and J lost 8; bases outside the gene matches: 7. The CDR3 consists of 15 residues. Germline assignment: CDR1 SNHLY and CDR2 FYNNEI. This CDR3 is CASSEGGRQGEKLFF. The CDR3 DNA reads TGTGCCAGCAGTGAAGGTGGAAGACAGGGAGAAAAACTGTTTTTT.

A single count supports this clone. The CDR3 nucleotides read TGCGCCAGCAGCTTGGACAGTTCCACTCCCGAGCAGTACTTC. It yields the protein CASSLDSSTPEQYF. The chain couples TRBV5-1 to TRBJ2-7; unclear D gene. The CDR3 covers 14 residues. Germline CDR1 and CDR2: SGHRS and YFSETQ. V gave up 0 bases and J gave up 6 bases, with 13 bases separating them.

This chain joins TRBV12-5 and TRBJ1-6, with TRBD1 identical over 10 bases. V was clipped by 2 bases and J by 0 bases; unmatched bases: 13. Germline CDR1 LGHNT, CDR2 FRNRAP. The CDR3 is made up of 21 amino acids. CDR3 region: CASGLFTTGTGEISYNSPLHF. CDR3 DNA: TGTGCTAGTGGTTTGTTTACTACCGGGACAGGGGAAATCTCCTATAATTCACCCCTCCACTTT.

V is TRBV5-1 and J is TRBJ2-1; 13 bases are a match to TRBD2. CDR1 SGHRS and CDR2 YFSETQ come from the germline V gene. V shed 4 bases and J 8 bases; nucleotides not matched to a gene: 12. CDR3 length: 17 residues. The CDR3 loop reads CASSLRTSGSTFHEQFF. The CDR3 nucleotides read TGCGCCAGCAGCCTTCGGACTAGCGGGAGTACATTCCATGAGCAGTTCTTC.

This chain connects TRBV4-2 to TRBJ2-3; D gene unclear. The CDR3 runs 13 residues. CDR1 is LGHNA, CDR2 YNFKEQ, per germline. Trimming removed 1 base from V and 1 base from J, with 3 bases in between. CDR3 in DNA: TGTGCCAGCAGCCAAGGCCGCACAGATACGCAGTATTTT. Protein: CASSQGRTDTQYF.

The chain is built from TRBV18 and TRBJ2-2; 10 nucleotides line up with TRBD2. Germline assignment: CDR1 KGHSH and CDR2 LQKENI. After removal of 4 bases from V and 1 base from J, the junction contained 3 bases not matched to a gene. The CDR3 covers 16 residues. Here the CDR3 reads CASSLTSGMNTGELFF. The DNA for the CDR3 is TGTGCCAGCTCACTTACTAGCGGGATGAACACCGGGGAGCTGTTTTTT.

The chain recombines TRBV30 with TRBJ2-5; no clear D. This CDR3 spans 12 amino acids. Germline lookup yields CDR1 GTSNPN and CDR2 SVGIG (reference sequence). V was cut by 0 bases and J by 7 bases, with 9 bases left in between. CDR3 nucleotide sequence: TGTGCCTGGAGTGTGACGTCGGGGACCCAGTACTTC. It specifies CAWSVTSGTQYF.

This clone was found a few times. This chain links TRBV14 with TRBJ1-2, with D perhaps TRBD1 (5 bases). This CDR3 has 13 residues. CDR1 is SGHDN, CDR2 FVKESK, per germline. V was clipped by 1 base and J by 4 bases, with 7 bases between them. CDR3 in DNA: TGTGCCAGCAGCCAAGCCAGGGTCTATGGCTACACCTTC. It encodes CASSQARVYGYTF.

The chain uses TRBV11-2 and TRBJ1-1, with D hard to call. The CDR3 consists of 14 residues. The germline CDR1 and CDR2 sequences are SGHAT and FQNNGV. Trimming left V 1 base short and J 1 base short, with 7 bases between. The CDR3: CASSLGMANTEAFF. The CDR3 coding sequence is TGTGCCAGCAGCTTAGGGATGGCGAACACTGAAGCTTTCTTT.

The V call is TRBV6-4, the J call TRBJ1-6; D unclear. Trimming left V 2 bases short and J 14 bases short, with 13 bases between. The germline V gene encodes CDR1 MRHNA and CDR2 SNTAGT. This CDR3 region has 13 residues. Here the CDR3 reads CASSDPSGRTLHF. DNA for the CDR3: TGTGCCAGCAGTGACCCGTCGGGAAGGACCCTCCACTTT.

This clone came up a few times. For the CDR3, the DNA is TGCGCCAGCAGCGAGGCAGTCTCCTACGAGCAGTACTTC. Amino acids: CASSEAVSYEQYF. This chain uses TRBV4-1 with TRBJ2-7, with unresolved D. The CDR3 has 13 amino acids. The germline gives CDR1 MGHRA, CDR2 YSYEKL. Trimming removed 5 bases at V and 0 bases at J, with 8 bases between.

This clone showed up just a few times. This chain connects TRBV11-3 to TRBJ1-1, with D perhaps matching TRBD1 (6 bases). Germline CDR1 reads SGHNT; CDR2 reads YENEEA. Trimming left V 4 bases short and J 1 base short, with 10 bases between. The CDR3 has 14 amino acids. This CDR3 reads CASSSGQPNTEAFF. The CDR3 DNA reads as TGTGCCAGCAGCTCCGGACAGCCGAACACTGAAGCTTTCTTT.

This chain connects TRBV28 to TRBJ2-3; D perhaps matches TRBD1 (6 bases). CDR1 is MDHEN and CDR2 is SYDVKM in the germline V gene. Deletions cut 4 bases from V and 2 bases from J, with 13 bases between. The CDR3 totals 15 residues. CDR3 sequence: CASSSQGSHTDTQYF. CDR3 sequence (DNA): TGTGCCAGCAGTTCACAGGGTTCCCACACAGATACGCAGTATTTT.

This clone has more than one count but fewer than ten. The chain carries TRBV9 and TRBJ1-1; D is uncertain. V gave up 4 bases and J gave up 3 bases, with 10 bases separating them. Per the germline V gene, CDR1 is SGDLS and CDR2 is YYNGEE. The CDR3 spans 13 residues. This CDR3 reads CASSPGEYTEAFF. The CDR3 DNA reads as TGTGCCAGCAGCCCCGGGGAGTACACTGAAGCTTTCTTT.

The chain is built from TRBV5-6 and TRBJ2-5; no reliable D call. This CDR3 has 13 residues. Germline V gene lookup returns CDR1 SGHDT and CDR2 YYEEEE. V lost 0 bases, J lost 5 bases, and 8 bases lay in between. The CDR3 region has the DNA TGTGCCAGCAGCTTGGGCAGATGGGAGACCCAGTACTTC. Translated, it gives CASSLGRWETQYF.

The table lists this clone with a count of one. The chain is built from TRBV5-4 and TRBJ1-1; no clear D gene. Germline CDR1 reads SGHNT; CDR2 reads YYREEE (reference sequence). The CDR3 loop spans 13 amino acids. V shed 1 base and J shed 5 bases, with 9 bases lying between them. CDR3: CASSLWLGTEAFF. The CDR3 DNA is TGTGCCAGCAGCTTGTGGCTAGGAACTGAAGCTTTCTTT.

The rearrangement joins TRBV4-1 to TRBJ2-7; 7 bases map to TRBD2. Germline V lookup: CDR1 MGHRA, CDR2 YSYEKL. V was pared by 1 base and J by 0 bases, with 3 bases of the junction left unmatched. This CDR3 is 15 amino acids long. The CDR3 here is CASSQVGGSSYEQYF. The CDR3 bases are TGCGCCAGCAGCCAAGTCGGGGGGAGCTCCTACGAGCAGTACTTC.

This chain connects TRBV14 to TRBJ1-1, with D maybe TRBD1 (6 bases). The CDR3 covers 13 residues. The V gene lost 3 bases and the J gene lost 11 bases, with 16 bases spanning the gap. Germline V lookup: CDR1 SGHDN, CDR2 FVKESK. The CDR3 sequence is CASSQGLQGRAFF. CDR3 nucleotide sequence: TGTGCCAGCAGCCAGGGGTTACAGGGACGGGCTTTCTTT.

V usage is TRBV7-9 and J usage is TRBJ2-1; 8 bases align to TRBD1. CDR3 size: 14 residues. V shed 5 bases, J shed 4 bases, and the junction held 4 bases outside the gene matches. Germline CDR1 and CDR2: SEHNR and FQNEAQ (reference sequence). CDR3 DNA sequence: TGTGCCAGCAGCGCCGGACAGGGTTACAATGAGCAGTTCTTC. Translating gives CASSAGQGYNEQFF.

This clone occurred once. The junction departs from the called germline gene at one end, perhaps through a read error. The sample has other DNA sequences that encode this CDR3 too. CDR3 amino acids: CAGSRRGPGVTFF. In DNA, the CDR3 is TGTGCCGGCAGCCGCAGGGGGCCTGGCGTAACTTTCTTT. The chain combines TRBV7-2 with TRBJ1-1, with TRBD1 matching over 8 bases. Germline assignment: CDR1 SGHTA and CDR2 FQGNSA. CDR3 size: 13 residues.